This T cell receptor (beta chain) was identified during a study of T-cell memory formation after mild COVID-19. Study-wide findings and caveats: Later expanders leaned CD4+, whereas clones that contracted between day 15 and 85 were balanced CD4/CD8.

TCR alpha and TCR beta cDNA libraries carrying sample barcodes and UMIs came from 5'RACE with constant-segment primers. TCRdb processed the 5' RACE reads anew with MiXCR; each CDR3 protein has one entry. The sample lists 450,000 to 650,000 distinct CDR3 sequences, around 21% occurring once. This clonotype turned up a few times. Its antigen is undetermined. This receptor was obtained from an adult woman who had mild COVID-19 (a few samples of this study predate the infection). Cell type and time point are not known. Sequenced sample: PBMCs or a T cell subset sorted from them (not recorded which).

The CDR3 sequence: CASSQLGAGLSGANVLTF. As DNA, the CDR3 is TGTGCCAGCAGCCAGTTGGGGGCAGGTTTATCTGGGGCCAACGTCCTGACTTTC. V is TRBV3-1 and J is TRBJ2-6; a possible D gene is TRBD1 (6 bases). CDR3 length: 18 amino acids. CDR1 is LGHDT, CDR2 YNNKEL, per germline (reference sequence). The germline V and J ends were trimmed by 3 bases and 1 base, with 16 bases remaining between them.